A single sample is the source of the 8 T cell receptor beta chains below, sequenced in a study of regulatory T cells. The primer mix had 52 TRBV and 13 TRBJ primers. Generated by immunoSEQ multiplex PCR, the TCRdb table keeps only in-frame clones and is missing some. There are about 35,000 clones in the sample; approximately 89% occur only once, and more than 2% lies in the top ten. Whole-study findings and limits: In CD3G-deficient patients, conventional CD4+ T cells were enriched for hydrophobic CDR3 residues at positions 6 and 7.

Antigens of these TCRs are unknown. Sequencing was performed on conventional CD4+ T cells sorted from blood. These receptors came from a person under 35 with CD3G deficiency.

This chain uses TRBV5-1 with TRBJ2-7; the D call may be TRBD1 or TRBD2 (5 bases each). V was trimmed by 4 bases and J by 6 bases, leaving 23 bases between them. The V gene's germline CDR1 is SGHRS and CDR2 YFSETQ. CDR3 length equals 16 residues. CDR3 bases: TGCGCCAGCAGCGCGACCGTGGGGACCTCCGCCTCCGAGCAGTACTTC. Amino acids: CASSATVGTSASEQYF.

J is TRBJ2-4 and V is TRBV6-1; 7 bases map to TRBD1. After removal of 4 bases from V and 2 bases from J, the junction contained 8 bases not matched to a gene. This CDR3 is built from 16 residues. From germline, CDR1 is MNHNS and CDR2 SASEGT. Here the CDR3 reads CASSARQGETKNIQYF. The CDR3 region has the DNA TGTGCCAGCAGTGCCCGACAGGGTGAGACCAAAAACATTCAGTACTTC.

The chain has TRBV19 and TRBJ2-7; D is possibly TRBD1 (7 bases). Germline V gives CDR1 LNHDA, CDR2 SQIVND (reference sequence). CDR3 length: 14 residues. The V end lost 5 bases, the J end lost 0 bases, and 11 bases lay between the germline ends. This CDR3 is CASSPGGSSYEQYF. CDR3 bases: TGTGCCAGTAGTCCAGGGGGGAGCTCCTACGAGCAGTACTTC.

V is TRBV28 and J is TRBJ2-1; possible D gene TRBD2, 5 bases. The CDR3 extends over 15 amino acids. The germline V gene encodes CDR1 MDHEN and CDR2 SYDVKM. Trimming took 0 bases from V and 4 from J, leaving 10 bases between them. The CDR3 here is CASSLWESGYNEQFF. Written as DNA, the CDR3 is TGTGCCAGCAGTTTATGGGAATCGGGGTACAATGAGCAGTTCTTC.

J is TRBJ2-7 and V is TRBV25-1; D might be TRBD1 (5 bases). The V and J ends lost 10 bases and 4 bases respectively, with 17 bases between them. The CDR3 has 13 amino acids. CDR1 and CDR2 (germline): MGHDK, SYGVNS. Here the CDR3 reads CATQGNTGYEQYF. In nucleotides, the CDR3 is TGTGCCACCCAGGGAAACACTGGGTACGAGCAGTACTTC.

The rearrangement joins TRBV6-6 to TRBJ1-1, with D perhaps TRBD1 (5 bases). This CDR3 is built from 13 residues. Germline V CDR1 and CDR2: MNHNY, SVGAGI (reference sequence). Trimming pared 0 bases from V and 5 bases from J, leaving 7 bases between. CDR3 in amino acids: CASSYSRQTEAFF. The DNA of the CDR3 is TGTGCCAGCAGTTACTCAAGACAGACTGAAGCTTTCTTT.

This chain links TRBV4-1 with TRBJ1-1; 9 bases line up with TRBD1. The V gene's germline CDR1 is MGHRA and CDR2 YSYEKL. This CDR3 is built from 16 residues. Trimming took 4 bases from V and 0 from J; bases not matched to a gene: 6. CDR3 nucleotide sequence: TGCGCCAGCAGCCGAGGGACAGGGAGGATGAACACTGAAGCTTTCTTT. Translation: CASSRGTGRMNTEAFF.

CDR3 in DNA: TGTGCCAGCAGCTTAGGGGGAAAAGATACGCAGTATTTT. The encoded protein is CASSLGGKDTQYF. The chain uses TRBV7-9 and TRBJ2-3; no firm D call. V shed 1 base and J shed 5 bases, with 7 bases lying between them. Germline V gene data show CDR1 as SEHNR and CDR2 as FQNEAQ (reference sequence). The CDR3 has 13 amino acids.